Following are 14 T cell receptor beta chains from one sample sequenced in a study of blood T cells in healthy people across ages. A second PCR, run for about 7 to 11 cycles, used a sample-barcoded 5' primer plus a J-beta primer mix. TCRdb re-called the 5' RACE reads through MiXCR, storing one row per CDR3 protein. The sample contains nearly 800,000 distinct CDR3 sequences, 56% of which appear only once. The sequenced sample consisted of blood. These receptors were obtained from a man in his forties or fifties in good health.

The chain couples TRBV7-9 to TRBJ2-3; no reliable D call. Trimming removed 5 bases at V and 6 bases at J, with 9 bases between. From germline, CDR1 is SEHNR and CDR2 FQNEAQ (reference sequence). This CDR3 is 12 amino acids long. CDR3 protein: CASSPPYDTQYF. The DNA of the CDR3 is TGTGCCAGCAGCCCTCCGTATGATACGCAGTATTTT.

The V call is TRBV2, the J call TRBJ1-6; 10 nucleotides align to TRBD1. The J segment lost 8 bases and the V segment lost 7 bases, leaving 2 bases of the junction unmatched. Germline-derived CDR1 and CDR2 are SNHLY and FYNNEI. The CDR3 runs 13 residues. The CDR3 coding sequence is TGTGCCAGCACGGGGACAGGGGATTCACCCCTCCACTTT. Translated: CASTGTGDSPLHF. Supplemented by reference TRBV2 and TRBJ1-6, the full variable domain reads EPEVTQTPSHQVTQMGQEVILRCVPISNHLYFYWYRQILGQKVEFLVSFYNNEISEKSEIFDDQFSVERPDGSNFTLKIRSTKLEDSAMYFCASTGTGDSPLHFGNGTRLTVT.

The chain is built from TRBV27 and TRBJ1-2; a weak D match, TRBD1 (6 bases). CDR1 is MNHEY, CDR2 SMNVEV, per germline (reference sequence). The CDR3 has 12 residues. This CDR3 reads CSTSTGNYGYTF. Written as DNA, the CDR3 is TGTTCTACTTCCACAGGGAACTATGGCTACACCTTC.

Worth noting for this clonotype: A read error may produce the germline difference seen at one junction end. This chain joins TRBV6-2 or TRBV6-3 and TRBJ1-2; 8 bases align to TRBD1. Germline V gives CDR1 MNHEY, CDR2 SVGEGT. The CDR3 sequence is 18 residues long. The CDR3 sequence: CASADWSATDRANCGYTF. The CDR3 DNA is TGTGCCAGCGCCGACTGGTCTGCAACGGACAGGGCCAACTGTGGCTACACCTTC.

The rearrangement links TRBV27 to TRBJ2-5; 9 positions match TRBD1. Germline values: CDR1 MNHEY, CDR2 SMNVEV (reference sequence). The CDR3 spans 17 residues. V lost 3 bases and J lost 11; bases outside the gene matches: 19. CDR3 sequence (DNA): TGTGCCAGCAGTTTCGCAACAGGGGGCATATCCCCGGTGAAGCAGTACTTC. Translation gives CASSFATGGISPVKQYF.

This clonotype was detected only a few times. The CDR3 sequence: CASSFPGGAYEQYF. In DNA form, the CDR3 reads TGTGCCAGCAGTTTTCCGGGAGGTGCCTACGAGCAGTACTTC. This chain links TRBV28 with TRBJ2-7, with TRBD2 matching 7 bases. Germline trimming cut 3 bases from V and 2 bases from J; bases unmatched to any gene: 4. Germline values: CDR1 MDHEN, CDR2 SYDVKM. CDR3 length: 14 amino acids.

This sequence joins TRBV7-9 and TRBJ2-7; D may match TRBD1 or TRBD2 (5 bases each). Germline-derived CDR1 and CDR2 are SEHNR and FQNEAQ (reference sequence). The CDR3 runs 18 residues. With 2 bases removed from V and 3 bases from J, the gap between germline ends came to 23 bases. CDR3 in amino acids: CASSLIGGTSTYLYEQYF. CDR3 DNA sequence: TGTGCCAGCAGCTTAATTGGGGGAACGTCAACCTACCTCTACGAGCAGTACTTC.

This clonotype was seen once. The chain employs TRBV3-1 and TRBJ2-5; D is undetermined. Trimming removed 4 bases at V and 1 base at J, with 10 bases between. The CDR3 is 14 residues long. Germline CDR1 reads LGHDT; CDR2 reads YNNKEL (reference sequence). The CDR3 region is CASSLHSVQETQYF. For the CDR3, the DNA is TGTGCCAGCAGCCTTCATAGTGTCCAAGAGACCCAGTACTTC.

Note on this clonotype: A single base separates this from a much larger clone, so it may be a read error. This rearrangement joins TRBV12-3 or TRBV12-4 to TRBJ2-3, with D tentatively TRBD1 or TRBD2 (5 bases each). There are 15 residues in the CDR3. Between the trimmed V and J ends, which lost 3 bases and 2 bases, there was a span of 12 bases. Here the CDR3 reads CASSFSGANTDTQYF. The CDR3 region has the DNA TGTGCCAGCAGTTTTTCCGGGGCCAACACAGATACGCAGTATTTT.

CDR3 in amino acids: CASSFGRIGDYGYTF. The CDR3 nucleotides are TGCGCCAGCAGCTTCGGGAGGATCGGCGACTATGGCTACACCTTC. The chain carries TRBV4-1 and TRBJ1-2; D call uncertain. Germline V gene lookup returns CDR1 MGHRA and CDR2 YSYEKL. Trimming took 5 bases from V and 3 from J, leaving 16 bases between them. There are 15 residues in the CDR3.

The V and J genes are TRBV7-3 and TRBJ2-5; the D call may be TRBD1 or TRBD2 (5 bases each). Looked up from germline, CDR1 is SGHTA and CDR2 is FQGTGA. Trimming removed 5 bases from V and 3 bases from J, with 13 bases in between. This CDR3 comprises 14 residues. The DNA of the CDR3 is TGTGCCAGCAGCGGGGCGGCCGGGGAAGAGACCCAGTACTTC. It encodes CASSGAAGEETQYF.

This clonotype was seen only a few times. A junction end diverges from the germline sequence, so it may reflect a read error. The chain carries TRBV29-1 and TRBJ2-1, with TRBD2 as a possible D gene (5 bases). CDR1 and CDR2 from the germline V gene are SQVTM and ANQGSEA. The CDR3 contains 14 residues. The CDR3 DNA is TGCAGCGTGGAAGCGGAAAGCTCCTACAATGAGCAGTTCTTC. Its translation: CSVEAESSYNEQFF.

The chain uses TRBV5-1 and TRBJ1-2; D is possibly TRBD1 (6 bases). The CDR3 runs to 16 residues. Between the trimmed V and J ends, which lost 6 bases and 7 bases, there was a span of 25 bases. Germline V gene sequence: CDR1 SGHRS, CDR2 YFSETQ. This chain's CDR3 is CASIFKGGRLTAGYTF. Written as DNA, the CDR3 is TGCGCCAGCATCTTTAAAGGGGGGCGACTTACTGCTGGCTACACCTTC.

This clonotype was picked up a small number of times. The chain joins TRBV29-1 to TRBJ1-2; D gene ambiguous. In germline, CDR1 is SQVTM, CDR2 ANQGSEA. CDR3 length: 13 residues. The V gene lost 4 bases and the J gene lost 0 bases, with 9 bases spanning the gap. The DNA of the CDR3 is TGCAGCGTTGCCTGGTCAGCTAACTATGGCTACACCTTC. It yields the protein CSVAWSANYGYTF.